The rows below give T cell receptor beta chains drawn from one sample of a study of PD-1 blockade in mismatch repair-deficient tumors. Method: immunoSEQ multiplex PCR; TCRdb's copy keeps in-frame clones and lacks some. The table has around 100,000 clones, approximately 80% seen once; the top ten hold roughly 4.5%. The sample was peripheral blood, taken 60 weeks after starting pembrolizumab. The receptors come from an adult with mismatch repair-deficient cancer. The CDR3 runs from the conserved cysteine through the conserved F or W. The D gene is left open where the match is weak. Expanded clones are given a class, and other clones once, few, many or no size at all.

>TRBJ2-7|TRBV6-5|TRBD1|-
TGTGCCAGCAGTACGACAGGGGGCTGGGAGCAGTACTTC
CASSTTGGWEQYF
>TRBJ1-3|TRBV6-5|-|-
TGTGCCAGCACCCTCGGCTCTGGAAACACCATATATTTT
CASTLGSGNTIYF
>TRBJ2-1|TRBV2|-|few
TGTGCCAGCAGTGAACTGGGCGGGGTGAATGAGCAGTTCTTC
CASSELGGVNEQFF
>TRBJ1-1|TRBV5-4|-|many
TGTGCCAGCAGCTCGACGTACAGCTTGAACACTGAAGCTTTCTTT
CASSSTYSLNTEAFF
>TRBJ1-3|TRBV15|-|-
TGTGCCACCAGCACCGGGGGAGTCTCTGGAAACACCATATATTTT
CATSTGGVSGNTIYF
>TRBJ2-1|TRBV18|-|-
TGTGCCAGCTCACCGCAAGCGGGTCTGGGCAATGAGCAGTTCTTC
CASSPQAGLGNEQFF
>TRBJ1-2|TRBV5-4|-|few
TGTGCCAGCAGCCCCCCGGGCTCCAACTATGGCTACACCTTC
CASSPPGSNYGYTF
>TRBJ2-5|TRBV11-2|-|-
TGTGCCAGCAGTTACAGACCACCGAGGGCCCAAGAGACCCAGTACTTC
CASSYRPPRAQETQYF
>TRBJ2-5|TRBV9|-|-
TGTGCCAGCAGCGCGGGACTCATCCAAGAGACCCAGTACTTC
CASSAGLIQETQYF
>TRBJ2-1|TRBV7-9|-|-
TGTGCCAGCAGTCTAGATAATGAGCAGTTCTTC
CASSLDNEQFF
>TRBJ1-2|TRBV6-6|TRBD1|-
TGTGCCAGCAGACGGACAGGAGAGAACTATGGCTACACCTTC
CASRRTGENYGYTF
>TRBJ2-3|TRBV21-1|-|-
TGTGCCAGCAGCAAAGGAGCGGGGGACTTCACAGATACGCAGTATTTT
CASSKGAGDFTDTQYF
>TRBJ1-2|TRBV19|-|-
TGTGCCAGTAGTCCTTCGGAGTTTAACTATGGCTACACCTTC
CASSPSEFNYGYTF
>TRBJ2-7|TRBV9|-|-
TGTGCCAGCAGCGCCGAGAAGAGCTCCTACGAGCAGTACTTC
CASSAEKSSYEQYF
>TRBJ2-1|TRBV11-2|-|-
TGTGCCAGCAGAAGCGGGTTAAACCTCCGGGAGCAGTTCTTC
CASRSGLNLREQFF
>TRBJ2-4|TRBV14|TRBD2|-
TGTGCCAGCAGCCATACACTAGCGGGAGCTGGGGTAGCCAAAAACATTCAGTACTTC
CASSHTLAGAGVAKNIQYF
>TRBJ2-5|TRBV7-2|TRBD2|-
TGTGCCAGCAGCCCAGGGACTAGCGGGAGGGGAGAGACCCAGTACTTC
CASSPGTSGRGETQYF
>TRBJ2-5|TRBV10-3|-|-
TGTGCCATCAGTGCGGGACGAGAGGTAGAGACCCAGTACTTC
CAISAGREVETQYF
>TRBJ2-1|TRBV9|-|-
TGTGCCAGCAGCGTAGCTTGGGGGAGTCGGTACAATGAGCAGTTCTTC
CASSVAWGSRYNEQFF
>TRBJ2-5|TRBV13|-|once
TGTGCCAGCAGCTGGGCGACGGATGAAGGTGGGACCCAGTACTTC
CASSWATDEGGTQYF
>TRBJ2-7|TRBV7-9|-|once
TGTGCCAGCAGCCCGACAGGTTCCGAGCAGTACTTC
CASSPTGSEQYF
>TRBJ1-2|TRBV13|-|-
TGTGCCAGCAGCTCGACGGGAACCTATGGCTACACCTTC
CASSSTGTYGYTF
>TRBJ2-2|TRBV5-1|-|-
TGCGCCAGCAGCTTGGTTCGGAACACCGGGGAGCTGTTTTTT
CASSLVRNTGELFF
>TRBJ2-1|TRBV29-1|-|few
TGCAGCGTCCCCTCGGACGGCTACAATGAGCAGTTCTTC
CSVPSDGYNEQFF
>TRBJ2-5|TRBV5-4|TRBD2|few
TGTGCCAGCAGCTTCGGCGGGAGAGGAGAGACCCAGTACTTC
CASSFGGRGETQYF
>TRBJ1-2|TRBV30|TRBD1|few
TGTGCCTGGAGCACAGGGGGAGGCTACACCTTC
CAWSTGGGYTF
>TRBJ1-1|TRBV9|-|-
TGTGCCAGCAGCGCCGAACAGGGAGGTTTAAACGCTTTCTTT
CASSAEQGGLNAFF
>TRBJ2-1|TRBV5-1|-|few
TGCGCCAGCAGTACGGGGACGGGAGCGGGTGGGCGTGATGAGCAGTTCTTC
CASSTGTGAGGRDEQFF
>TRBJ2-7|TRBV5-1|TRBD1|-
TGCGCCAGCAGCCGTGGGACAGGGGGGGAGCAGTACTTC
CASSRGTGGEQYF
>TRBJ2-7|TRBV29-1|-|-
TGCAGCGCCAGGGTAGGGAGCTACGAGCAGTACTTC
CSARVGSYEQYF
>TRBJ2-6|TRBV5-4|-|-
TGTGCCAGCAGCTGGCGGGGAGTGGGGGCCAACGTCCTGACTTTC
CASSWRGVGANVLTF
>TRBJ1-3|TRBV12-2|-|once
TGTGCAAGTCGCTTTCAGCCCTTTCCGATTTTCTCTGGAAACACCATATATTTT
CASRFQPFPIFSGNTIYF
>TRBJ1-4|TRBV5-1|-|-
TGCGCCAGCAGCTTGAATGGCGAAAAACTGTTTTTT
CASSLNGEKLFF
>TRBJ2-7|TRBV18|TRBD2|-
TGTGCCAGCTCACGACTAGCGGGAGGGTACGAGCAGTACTTC
CASSRLAGGYEQYF
>TRBJ2-1|TRBV19|TRBD1|-
TGTGCCAGTAGTACCTGGACAGGGCGTAACAATGAGCAGTTCTTC
CASSTWTGRNNEQFF
>TRBJ2-7|TRBV5-1|-|-
TGCGCCAGCAGCTCACAGGGGGGGGCCTACGAGCAGTACTTC
CASSSQGGAYEQYF
>TRBJ1-1|TRBV21-1|-|-
TGTGCCAGCAGCACCCCAGAGGGGGTCGCGACTGAAGCTTTCTTT
CASSTPEGVATEAFF
>TRBJ2-6|TRBV4-3|-|-
TGCGCCAGCAGCTATTCCTCCGGGGCCAACGTCCTGACTTTC
CASSYSSGANVLTF
>TRBJ2-1|TRBV25-1|TRBD1|once
TGTGCCAGCAGTGAATTCTTTCTATGGGACAGGGTCTACAATGAGCAGTTCTTC
CASSEFFLWDRVYNEQFF
>TRBJ2-7|TRBV7-9|TRBD2|-
TGTGCCAGCAGCTTAGAACGGGAGGGCCTAGAGCAGTACTTC
CASSLEREGLEQYF
>TRBJ2-7|TRBV18|-|few
TGTGCCAGCTCACCATCAGGTAGCGAGCAGTACTTC
CASSPSGSEQYF
>TRBJ2-1|TRBV30|-|-
TGTGCCTGGAACCCAACAGGGTTGCACAATGAGCAGTTCTTC
CAWNPTGLHNEQFF
>TRBJ1-1|TRBV29-1|-|-
TGCAGCGTTGGTTGGACAGCGAACACTGAAGCTTTCTTT
CSVGWTANTEAFF
>TRBJ1-4|TRBV28|-|few
TGTGCCAGCAGTTTTGACGGCCCAGGGGAAAAACTGTTTTTT
CASSFDGPGEKLFF
>TRBJ2-7|TRBV5-1|TRBD1|-
TGCGCCAGCAGCTTGGGTCCCCGGACAGGGTCCTACGAGCAGTACTTC
CASSLGPRTGSYEQYF